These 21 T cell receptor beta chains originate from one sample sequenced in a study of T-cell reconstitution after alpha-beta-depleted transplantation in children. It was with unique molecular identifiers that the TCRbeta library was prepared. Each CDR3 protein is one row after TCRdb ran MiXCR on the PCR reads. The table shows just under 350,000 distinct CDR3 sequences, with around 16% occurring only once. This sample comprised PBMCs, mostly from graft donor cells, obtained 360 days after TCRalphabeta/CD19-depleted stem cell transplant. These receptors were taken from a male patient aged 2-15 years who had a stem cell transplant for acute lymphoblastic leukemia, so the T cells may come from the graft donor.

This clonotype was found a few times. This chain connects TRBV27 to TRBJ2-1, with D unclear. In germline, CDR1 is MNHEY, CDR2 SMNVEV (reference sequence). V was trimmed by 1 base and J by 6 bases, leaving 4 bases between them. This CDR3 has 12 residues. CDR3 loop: CASSLYSNEQFF. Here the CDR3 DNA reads TGTGCCAGCAGTTTATACTCCAATGAGCAGTTCTTC.

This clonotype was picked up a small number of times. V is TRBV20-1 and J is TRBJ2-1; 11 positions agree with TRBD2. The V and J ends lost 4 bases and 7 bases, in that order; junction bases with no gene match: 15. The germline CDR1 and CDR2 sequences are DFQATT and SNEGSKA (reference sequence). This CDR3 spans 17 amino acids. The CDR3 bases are TGCAGTGCTACCGCCCCCCTACTAGCGGGAGCGGGAAATGAGCAGTTCTTC. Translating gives CSATAPLLAGAGNEQFF.

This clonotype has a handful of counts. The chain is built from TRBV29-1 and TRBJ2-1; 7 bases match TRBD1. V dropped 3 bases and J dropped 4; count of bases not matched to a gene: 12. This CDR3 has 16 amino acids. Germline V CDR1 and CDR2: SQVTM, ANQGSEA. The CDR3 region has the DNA TGCAGCGTTGAGGCTACCTGGACAGGTACTTACAATGAGCAGTTCTTC. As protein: CSVEATWTGTYNEQFF.

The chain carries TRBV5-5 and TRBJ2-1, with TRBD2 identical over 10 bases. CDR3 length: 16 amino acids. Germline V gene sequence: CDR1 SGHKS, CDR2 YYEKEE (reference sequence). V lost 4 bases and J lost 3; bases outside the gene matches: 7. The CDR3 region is CASSTGLAENYNEQFF. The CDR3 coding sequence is TGTGCCAGCAGCACCGGACTAGCGGAGAACTACAATGAGCAGTTCTTC.

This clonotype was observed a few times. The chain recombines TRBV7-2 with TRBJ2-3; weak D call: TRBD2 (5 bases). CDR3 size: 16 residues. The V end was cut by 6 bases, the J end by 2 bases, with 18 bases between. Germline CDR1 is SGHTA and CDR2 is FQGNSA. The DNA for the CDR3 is TGTGCCAGCAGTCCTGACTACCGAGCTCCCACAGATACGCAGTATTTT. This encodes CASSPDYRAPTDTQYF.

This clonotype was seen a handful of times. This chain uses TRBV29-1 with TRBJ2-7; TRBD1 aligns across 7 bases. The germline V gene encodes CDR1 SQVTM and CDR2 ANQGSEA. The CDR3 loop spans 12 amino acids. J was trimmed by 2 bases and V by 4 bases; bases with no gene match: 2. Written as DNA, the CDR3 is TGCAGCGTTGGGACAGGCACCTACGAGCAGTACTTC. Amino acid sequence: CSVGTGTYEQYF.

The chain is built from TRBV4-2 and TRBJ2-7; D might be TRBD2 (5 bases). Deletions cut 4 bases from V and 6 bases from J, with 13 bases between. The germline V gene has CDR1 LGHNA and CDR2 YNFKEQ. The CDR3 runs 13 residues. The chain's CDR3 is CASSPAEGFEQYF. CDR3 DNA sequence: TGTGCCAGCAGCCCCGCCGAGGGTTTCGAGCAGTACTTC.

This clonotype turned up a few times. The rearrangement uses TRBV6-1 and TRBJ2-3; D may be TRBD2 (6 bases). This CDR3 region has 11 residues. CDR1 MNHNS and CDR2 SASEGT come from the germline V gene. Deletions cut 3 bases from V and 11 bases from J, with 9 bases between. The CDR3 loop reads CASSERGGQYF. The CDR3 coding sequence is TGTGCCAGCAGTGAGCGGGGCGGGCAGTATTTT.

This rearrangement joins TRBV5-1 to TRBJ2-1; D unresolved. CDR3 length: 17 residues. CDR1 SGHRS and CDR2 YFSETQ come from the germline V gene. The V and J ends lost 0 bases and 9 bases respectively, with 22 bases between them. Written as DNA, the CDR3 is TGCGCCAGCAGCTTGGCAGTTGACTCCGTCTTTAGTCCTGAGCAGTTCTTC. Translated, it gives CASSLAVDSVFSPEQFF.

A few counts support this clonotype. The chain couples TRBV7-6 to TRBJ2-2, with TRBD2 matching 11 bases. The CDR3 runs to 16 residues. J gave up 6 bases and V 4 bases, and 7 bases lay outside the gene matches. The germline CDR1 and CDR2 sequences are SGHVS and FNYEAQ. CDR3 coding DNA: TGTGCCAGCAGCTCCCAAATGGGACTAGCGGCCGGGGAGCTGTTTTTT. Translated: CASSSQMGLAAGELFF.

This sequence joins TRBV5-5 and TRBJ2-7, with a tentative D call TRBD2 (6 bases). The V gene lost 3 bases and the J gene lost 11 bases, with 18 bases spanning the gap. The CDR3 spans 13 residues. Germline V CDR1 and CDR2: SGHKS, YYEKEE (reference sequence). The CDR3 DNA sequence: TGTGCCAGCAGCTCAGGACTAATAGTACAGGAGTACTTC. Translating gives CASSSGLIVQEYF. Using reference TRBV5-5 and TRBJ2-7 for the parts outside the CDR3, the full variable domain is DAGVTQSPTHLIKTRGQQVTLRCSPISGHKSVSWYQQVLGQGPQFIFQYYEKEERGRGNFPDRFSARQFPNYSSELNVNALLLGDSALYLCASSSGLIVQEYFGPGTRLTVT.

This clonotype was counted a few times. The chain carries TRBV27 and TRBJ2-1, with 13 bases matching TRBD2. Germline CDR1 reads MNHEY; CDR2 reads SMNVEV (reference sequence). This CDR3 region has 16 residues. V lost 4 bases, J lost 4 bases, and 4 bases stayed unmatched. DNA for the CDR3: TGTGCCAGCAGTTGGGGACTAGCGGGATTGTACAATGAGCAGTTCTTC. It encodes CASSWGLAGLYNEQFF.

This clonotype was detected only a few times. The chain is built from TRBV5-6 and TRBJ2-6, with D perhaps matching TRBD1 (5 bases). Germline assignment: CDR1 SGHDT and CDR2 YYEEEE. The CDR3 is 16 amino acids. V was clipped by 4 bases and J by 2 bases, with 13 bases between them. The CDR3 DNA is TGTGCCAGCAGCCCGCCACAGGATCCTGGGGCCAACGTCCTGACTTTC. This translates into CASSPPQDPGANVLTF.

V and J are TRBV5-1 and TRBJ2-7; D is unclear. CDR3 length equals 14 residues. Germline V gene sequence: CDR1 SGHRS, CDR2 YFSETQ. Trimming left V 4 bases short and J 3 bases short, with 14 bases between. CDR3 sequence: CASSEDGFFYEQYF. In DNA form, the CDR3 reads TGCGCCAGCAGCGAGGACGGGTTTTTCTACGAGCAGTACTTC. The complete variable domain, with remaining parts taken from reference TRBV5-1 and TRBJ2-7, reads KAGVTQTPRYLIKTRGQQVTLSCSPISGHRSVSWYQQTPGQGLQFLFEYFSETQRNKGNFPGRFSGRQFSNSRSEMNVSTLELGDSALYLCASSEDGFFYEQYFGPGTRLTVT.

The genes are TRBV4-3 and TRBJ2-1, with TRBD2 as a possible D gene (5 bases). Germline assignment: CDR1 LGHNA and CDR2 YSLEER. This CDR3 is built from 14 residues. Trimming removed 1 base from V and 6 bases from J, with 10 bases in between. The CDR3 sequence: CASSQAAGGNEQFF. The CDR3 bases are TGCGCCAGCAGCCAAGCTGCGGGTGGCAATGAGCAGTTCTTC.

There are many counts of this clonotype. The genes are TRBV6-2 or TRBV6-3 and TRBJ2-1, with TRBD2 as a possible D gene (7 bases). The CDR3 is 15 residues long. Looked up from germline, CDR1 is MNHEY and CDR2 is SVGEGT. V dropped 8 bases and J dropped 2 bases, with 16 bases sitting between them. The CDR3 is CASGVRGGTYNEQFF. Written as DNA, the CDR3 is TGTGCCAGCGGAGTTAGGGGGGGAACCTACAATGAGCAGTTCTTC.

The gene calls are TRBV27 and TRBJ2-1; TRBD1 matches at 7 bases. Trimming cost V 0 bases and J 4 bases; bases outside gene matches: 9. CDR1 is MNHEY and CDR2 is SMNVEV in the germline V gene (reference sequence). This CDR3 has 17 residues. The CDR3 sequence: CASSLSRQGVGYNEQFF. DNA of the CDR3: TGTGCCAGCAGTTTATCCCGACAGGGAGTGGGGTACAATGAGCAGTTCTTC.

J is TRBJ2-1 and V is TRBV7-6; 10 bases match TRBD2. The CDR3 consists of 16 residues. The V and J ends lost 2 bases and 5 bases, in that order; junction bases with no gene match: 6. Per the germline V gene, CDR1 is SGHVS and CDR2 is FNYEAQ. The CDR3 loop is CASSLTETSGNNEQFF. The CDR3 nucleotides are TGTGCCAGCAGCTTAACCGAAACTAGCGGGAACAATGAGCAGTTCTTC.

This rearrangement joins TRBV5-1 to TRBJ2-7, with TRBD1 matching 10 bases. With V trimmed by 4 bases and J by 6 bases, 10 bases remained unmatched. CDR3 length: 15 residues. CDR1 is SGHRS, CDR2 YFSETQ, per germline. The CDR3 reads CASSPGDRGPGEQYF. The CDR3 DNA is TGCGCCAGCAGCCCGGGTGACAGGGGGCCGGGCGAGCAGTACTTC.

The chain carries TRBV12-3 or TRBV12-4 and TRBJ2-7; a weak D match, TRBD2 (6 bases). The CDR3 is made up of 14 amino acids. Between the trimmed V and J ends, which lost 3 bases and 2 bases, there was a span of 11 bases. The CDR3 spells CASSFLRETYEQYF. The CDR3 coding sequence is TGTGCCAGCAGTTTCTTGCGGGAAACCTACGAGCAGTACTTC.

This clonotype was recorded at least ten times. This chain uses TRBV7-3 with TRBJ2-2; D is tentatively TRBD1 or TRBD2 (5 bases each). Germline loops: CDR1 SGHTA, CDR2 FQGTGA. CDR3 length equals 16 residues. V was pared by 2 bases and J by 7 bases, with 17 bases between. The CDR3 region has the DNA TGTGCCAGCAGCTTAGAGGGCAGCACAAGGGGCGGGGAGCTGTTTTTT. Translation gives CASSLEGSTRGGELFF.